This is a list of T cell receptor beta chains from one sample in a study of T-cell reconstitution after alpha-beta-depleted transplantation in children. From the PCR reads, TCRdb called clonotypes with MiXCR, one entry per CDR3 protein. The sample consists of tens of thousands of distinct CDR3 sequences, approximately 11% of them appearing once. Sequenced here: PBMCs from the stem cell graft donor, sampled from the stem cell graft. The receptor set was obtained from a human donor who donated a stem cell graft to a child with chronic granulomatous disease. CDR3s include the opening cysteine and the closing phenylalanine or tryptophan.

TRBV11-2	TRBJ2-4	CASSLFGEGAKNIQYF
TRBV14	TRBJ2-1	CASSHLGNEQFF
TRBV25-1	TRBJ1-6	CASSGETTGSPLHF
TRBV6-5	TRBJ2-2	CASSYRFMGGELFF
TRBV28	TRBJ1-5	CASSFLDQPQHF
TRBV28	TRBJ2-7	CASSTRGGQYF
TRBV29-1	TRBJ2-1	CSVEDLGSGKMNEQFF
TRBV10-2	TRBJ2-1	CASSEVLAASYNEQFF
TRBV7-9	TRBJ1-1	CASGPGDTEAFF
TRBV7-2	TRBJ1-6	CASRRGQIGVSPLHF
TRBV7-9	TRBJ2-1	CASSLAGLAGLSSYNEQFF
TRBV7-2	TRBJ1-5	CASSLVGGMQDQPQHF
TRBV5-1	TRBJ2-5	CASSLGGGQETQYF
TRBV20-1	TRBJ2-3	CSAPDQRGGLTDTQYF
TRBV7-9	TRBJ1-1	CASSLTVNTEAFF
TRBV21-1	TRBJ1-2	CASSKTGEPSGYTF
TRBV12-3/TRBV12-4	TRBJ2-7	CASRPRRNSYEQYF
TRBV5-1	TRBJ1-1	CASSFSGRNTEAFF
TRBV7-2	TRBJ2-7	CASSLAGTYEQYF
TRBV11-2	TRBJ2-3	CASTPSERGGGADTQYF
TRBV19	TRBJ1-2	CASSIDGTLTWEDGYTF
TRBV7-2	TRBJ1-6	CASRDSNSPLHF
TRBV27	TRBJ2-4	CASSPRVSGPKNIQYF
TRBV3-1	TRBJ2-7	CASSNTAGYEQYF
TRBV20-1	TRBJ2-2	CSARLLEGLAGTPGELFF
TRBV25-1	TRBJ2-1	CASKPGLAGGHDYNEQFF
TRBV27	TRBJ1-1	CASSPRVGTEAFF
TRBV20-1	TRBJ2-7	CSARSGTVLSYEQYF
TRBV27	TRBJ2-3	CASSWGTPPTDTQYF
TRBV19	TRBJ2-5	CASSKLGRETQYF
TRBV20-1	TRBJ1-2	CSASKGENGYTF
TRBV7-9	TRBJ1-1	CASSPVTNTEAFF
TRBV11-2	TRBJ1-2	CASSLGPNNYGYTF
TRBV5-4	TRBJ2-3	CASSFYSGGASDTQYF
TRBV7-9	TRBJ2-7	CASSHGDSSREQYF
TRBV20-1	TRBJ1-2	CSASDQGGIYGYTF
TRBV2	TRBJ2-1	CASCRSGLAGGGNYNEQFF